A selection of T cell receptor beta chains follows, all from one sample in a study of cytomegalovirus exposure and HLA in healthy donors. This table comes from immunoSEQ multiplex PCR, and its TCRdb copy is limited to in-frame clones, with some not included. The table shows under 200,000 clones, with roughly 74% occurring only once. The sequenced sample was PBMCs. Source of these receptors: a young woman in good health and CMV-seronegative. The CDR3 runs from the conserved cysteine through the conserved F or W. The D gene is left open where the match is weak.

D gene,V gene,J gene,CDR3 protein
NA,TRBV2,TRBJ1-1,CASLIRDKILNTEAFF
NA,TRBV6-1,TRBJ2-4,CASSEGHTTAKNIQYF
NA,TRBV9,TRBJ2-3,CASSVVPSGRGTDTQYF
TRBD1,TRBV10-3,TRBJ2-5,CAAASGTGGKETQYF
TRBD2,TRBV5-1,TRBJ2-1,CASSMTSGGYNEQFF
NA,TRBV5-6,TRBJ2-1,CASRTRPYNEQFF
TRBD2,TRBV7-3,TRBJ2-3,CASSSTSGRADTQYF
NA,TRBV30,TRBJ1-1,CAWSVGGEAFF
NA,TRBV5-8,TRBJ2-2,CASSLALERMNTGELFF
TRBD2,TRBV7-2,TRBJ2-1,CASSLSGLAGAHEQFF
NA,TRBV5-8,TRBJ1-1,CASSLVYGGTEAFF
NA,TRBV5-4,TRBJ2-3,CASSLGDSDTQYF
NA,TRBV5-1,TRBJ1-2,CASSLEGGIGYTF
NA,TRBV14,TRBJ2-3,CASSQARFTDTQYF
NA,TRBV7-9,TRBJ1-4,CASSLGQGLLFF
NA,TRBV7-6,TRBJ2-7,CASSLRPGTYEQYF
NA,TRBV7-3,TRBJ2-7,CASSLQKGVPYEQYF
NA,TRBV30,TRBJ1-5,CAWSVRAAYSNQPQHF
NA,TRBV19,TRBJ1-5,CASSIRGQGRQPQHF
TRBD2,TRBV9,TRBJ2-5,CASSPRAGGRETQYF
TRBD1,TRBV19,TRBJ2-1,CASRWTGNLYNEQFF
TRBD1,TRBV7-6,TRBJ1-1,CASSLAPQGGTEAFF
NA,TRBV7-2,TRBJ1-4,CASSKPMGGGEKLFF
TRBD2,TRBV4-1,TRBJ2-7,CASSQGGLARYEQYF
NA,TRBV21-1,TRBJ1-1,CASSSDRVGGNTEAFF
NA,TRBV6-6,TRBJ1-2,CASSYSSGQSLGYTF
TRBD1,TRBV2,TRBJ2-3,CASSVTGGADTQYF
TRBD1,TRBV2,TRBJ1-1,CASKGQGHPNTEAFF